This T cell receptor beta chain was sequenced for a study of cytomegalovirus exposure and HLA in healthy donors. Study-level findings and limits: CMV serostatus was the sole immune exposure information available. Later analysis reportedly placed an Asian-associated ancestry cluster below the roughly 690-donor mean in N-insertions.

The V gene's germline CDR1 is WNHNN and CDR2 SYGVQD (reference sequence). CDR3 size: 15 residues. Between the trimmed V and J ends, which lost 3 bases and 5 bases, there was a span of 17 bases. Researchers ran the PCR with 60 Vbeta and 13 Jbeta primers. Profiling relied on immunoSEQ multiplex PCR, and the TCRdb table lists in-frame clones only, not all of them. The profile covers more than 150,000 clones, with approximately 88% appearing a single time and 0.38% taken by the ten largest. This clone has only one observation. Its antigen is unidentified. This sequence joins TRBV10-1 and TRBJ2-7, with D perhaps TRBD2 (7 bases). Sequencing was carried out using PBMCs. The sequence was collected from a boy younger than 10 in good health and CMV-seronegative. CDR3 nucleotide sequence: TGCGCCAGCAGTGATCGTAGGGGGGGCTCGGACGAGCAGTACTTC. Encoded protein: CASSDRRGGSDEQYF.